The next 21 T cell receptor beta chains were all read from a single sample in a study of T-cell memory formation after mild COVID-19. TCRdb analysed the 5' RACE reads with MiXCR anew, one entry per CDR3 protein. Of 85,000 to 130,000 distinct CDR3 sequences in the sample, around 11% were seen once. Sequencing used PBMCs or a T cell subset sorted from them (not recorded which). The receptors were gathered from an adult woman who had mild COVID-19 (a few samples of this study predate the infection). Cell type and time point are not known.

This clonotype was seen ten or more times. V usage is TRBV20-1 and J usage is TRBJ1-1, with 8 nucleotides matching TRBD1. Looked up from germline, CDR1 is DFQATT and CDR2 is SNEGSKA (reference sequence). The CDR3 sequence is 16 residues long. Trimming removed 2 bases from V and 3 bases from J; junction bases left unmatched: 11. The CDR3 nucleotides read TGCAGTGCTAGATGGCAGGGGGCAATCCGGGACACTGAAGCTTTCTTT. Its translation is CSARWQGAIRDTEAFF.

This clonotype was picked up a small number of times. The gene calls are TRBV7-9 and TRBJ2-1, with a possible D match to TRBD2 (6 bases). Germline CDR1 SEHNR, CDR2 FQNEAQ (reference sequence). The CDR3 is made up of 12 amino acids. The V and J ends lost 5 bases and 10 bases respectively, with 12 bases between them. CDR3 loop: CASSKREREQFF. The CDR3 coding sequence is TGTGCCAGCAGCAAACGGGAGCGGGAGCAGTTCTTC.

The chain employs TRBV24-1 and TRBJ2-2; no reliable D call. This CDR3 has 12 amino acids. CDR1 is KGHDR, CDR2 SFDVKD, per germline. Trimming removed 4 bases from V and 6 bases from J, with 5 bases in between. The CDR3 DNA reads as TGTGCCACCAGTGACTCCCCCGGGGAGCTGTTTTTT. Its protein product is CATSDSPGELFF.

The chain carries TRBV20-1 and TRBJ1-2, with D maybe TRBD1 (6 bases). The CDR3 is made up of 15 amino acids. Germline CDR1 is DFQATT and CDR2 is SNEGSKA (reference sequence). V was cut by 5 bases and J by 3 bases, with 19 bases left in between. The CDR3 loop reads CSAFAVWGGDYGYTF. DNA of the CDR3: TGCAGTGCTTTTGCGGTGTGGGGGGGCGACTATGGCTACACCTTC.

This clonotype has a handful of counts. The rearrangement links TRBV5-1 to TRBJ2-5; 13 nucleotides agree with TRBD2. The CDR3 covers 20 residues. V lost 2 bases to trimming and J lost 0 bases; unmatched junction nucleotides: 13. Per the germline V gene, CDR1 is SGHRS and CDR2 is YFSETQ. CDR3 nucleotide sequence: TGCGCCAGCAGCTTCGCCACTCTCGGACTAGCGGGGGAGTACCAAGAGACCCAGTACTTC. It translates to CASSFATLGLAGEYQETQYF.

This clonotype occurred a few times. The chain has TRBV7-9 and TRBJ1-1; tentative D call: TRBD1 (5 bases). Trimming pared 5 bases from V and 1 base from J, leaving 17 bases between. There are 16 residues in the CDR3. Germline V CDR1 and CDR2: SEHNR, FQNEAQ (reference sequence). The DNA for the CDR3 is TGTGCCAGCAGCGCGGTCGAGCCAGGGACGAACACTGAAGCTTTCTTT. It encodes CASSAVEPGTNTEAFF.

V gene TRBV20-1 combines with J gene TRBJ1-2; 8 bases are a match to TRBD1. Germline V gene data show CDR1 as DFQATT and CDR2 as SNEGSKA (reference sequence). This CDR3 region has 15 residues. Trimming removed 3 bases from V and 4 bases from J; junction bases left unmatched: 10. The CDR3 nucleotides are TGCAGTGCTAGTACCCCAGGACAGGGACTCTATGGCTACACCTTC. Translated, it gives CSASTPGQGLYGYTF.

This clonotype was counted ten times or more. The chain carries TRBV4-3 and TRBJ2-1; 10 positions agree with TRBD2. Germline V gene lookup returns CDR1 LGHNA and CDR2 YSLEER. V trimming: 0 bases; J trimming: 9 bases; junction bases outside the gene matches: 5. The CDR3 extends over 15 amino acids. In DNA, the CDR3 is TGCGCCAGCAGCCAAGATGTGTCTAGCGGGAGTGAGCAGTTCTTC. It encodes CASSQDVSSGSEQFF.

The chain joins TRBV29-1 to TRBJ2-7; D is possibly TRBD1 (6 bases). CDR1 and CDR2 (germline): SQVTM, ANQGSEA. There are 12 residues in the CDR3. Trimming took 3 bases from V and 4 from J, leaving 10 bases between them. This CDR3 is CSVEDRLYEQYF. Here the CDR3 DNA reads TGCAGCGTTGAGGACAGACTTTACGAGCAGTACTTC.

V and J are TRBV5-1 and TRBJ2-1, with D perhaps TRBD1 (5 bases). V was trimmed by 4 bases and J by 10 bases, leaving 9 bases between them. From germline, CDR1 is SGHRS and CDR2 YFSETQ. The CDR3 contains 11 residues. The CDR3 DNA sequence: TGCGCCAGCAGCCCAGGGTGGGAGCAGTTCTTC. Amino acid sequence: CASSPGWEQFF.

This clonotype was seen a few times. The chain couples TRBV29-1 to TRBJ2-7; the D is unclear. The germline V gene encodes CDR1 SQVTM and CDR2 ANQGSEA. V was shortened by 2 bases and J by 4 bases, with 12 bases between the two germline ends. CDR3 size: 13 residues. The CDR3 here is CSVEQAGPYEQYF. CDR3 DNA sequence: TGCAGCGTTGAACAGGCTGGACCATACGAGCAGTACTTC.

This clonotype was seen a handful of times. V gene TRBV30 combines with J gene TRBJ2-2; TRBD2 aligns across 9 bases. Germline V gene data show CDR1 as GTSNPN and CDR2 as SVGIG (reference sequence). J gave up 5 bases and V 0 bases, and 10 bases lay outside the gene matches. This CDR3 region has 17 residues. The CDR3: CAWSVKRWLAGTGELFF. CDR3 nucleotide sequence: TGTGCCTGGAGTGTAAAGCGTTGGCTAGCGGGAACCGGGGAGCTGTTTTTT.

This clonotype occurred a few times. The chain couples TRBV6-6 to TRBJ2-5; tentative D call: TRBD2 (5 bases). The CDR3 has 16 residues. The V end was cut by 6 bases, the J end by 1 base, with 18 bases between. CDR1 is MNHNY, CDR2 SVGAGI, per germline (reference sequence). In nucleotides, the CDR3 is TGTGCCAGCAGCCTAACTAGTACACCACTCCAAGAGACCCAGTACTTC. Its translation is CASSLTSTPLQETQYF.

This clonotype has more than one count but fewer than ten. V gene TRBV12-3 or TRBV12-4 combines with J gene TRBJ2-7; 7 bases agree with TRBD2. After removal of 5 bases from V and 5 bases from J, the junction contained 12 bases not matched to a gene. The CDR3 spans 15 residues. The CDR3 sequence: CASSHALGRGNEQYF. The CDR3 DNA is TGTGCCAGCAGTCACGCCCTAGGGAGGGGCAACGAGCAGTACTTC.

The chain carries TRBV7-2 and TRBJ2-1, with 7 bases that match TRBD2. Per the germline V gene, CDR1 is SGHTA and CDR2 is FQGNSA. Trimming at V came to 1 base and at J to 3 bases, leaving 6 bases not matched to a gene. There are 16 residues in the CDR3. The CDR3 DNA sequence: TGTGCCAGCAGCTTAGGGTATCTAGCGGACTACAATGAGCAGTTCTTC. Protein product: CASSLGYLADYNEQFF.

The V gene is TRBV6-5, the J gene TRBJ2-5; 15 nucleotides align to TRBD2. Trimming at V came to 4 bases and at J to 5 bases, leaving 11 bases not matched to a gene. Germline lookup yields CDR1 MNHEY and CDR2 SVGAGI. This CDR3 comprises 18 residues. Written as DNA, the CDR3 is TGTGCCAGCAGTTCCTTGGGGACTAGCGGGGGGCCGGGGGAGACCCAGTACTTC. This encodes CASSSLGTSGGPGETQYF.

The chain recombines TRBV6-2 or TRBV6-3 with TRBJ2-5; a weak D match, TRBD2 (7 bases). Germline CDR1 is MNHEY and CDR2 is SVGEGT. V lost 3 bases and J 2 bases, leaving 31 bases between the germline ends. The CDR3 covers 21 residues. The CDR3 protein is CASSYLGIMPSGAGAQETQYF. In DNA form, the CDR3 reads TGTGCCAGCAGTTATCTCGGGATAATGCCTTCCGGGGCGGGGGCACAAGAGACCCAGTACTTC.

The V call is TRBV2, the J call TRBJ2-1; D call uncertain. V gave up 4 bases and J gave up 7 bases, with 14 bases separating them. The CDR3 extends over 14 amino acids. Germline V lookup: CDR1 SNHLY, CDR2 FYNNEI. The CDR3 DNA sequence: TGTGCCAGCAGTGTCTACAGCCTAGATAATGAGCAGTTCTTC. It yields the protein CASSVYSLDNEQFF. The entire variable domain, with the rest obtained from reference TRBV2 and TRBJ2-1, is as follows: EPEVTQTPSHQVTQMGQEVILRCVPISNHLYFYWYRQILGQKVEFLVSFYNNEISEKSEIFDDQFSVERPDGSNFTLKIRSTKLEDSAMYFCASSVYSLDNEQFFGPGTRLTVL.

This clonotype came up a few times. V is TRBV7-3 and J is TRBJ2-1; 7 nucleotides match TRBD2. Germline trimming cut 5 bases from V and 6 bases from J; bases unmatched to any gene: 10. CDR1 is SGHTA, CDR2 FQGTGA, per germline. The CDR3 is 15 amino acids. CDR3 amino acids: CASSPVAGASNEQFF. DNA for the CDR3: TGTGCCAGCAGCCCCGTTGCGGGAGCCTCCAATGAGCAGTTCTTC. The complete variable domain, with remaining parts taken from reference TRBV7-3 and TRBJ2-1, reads GAGVSQTPSNKVTEKGKYVELRCDPISGHTALYWYRQSLGQGPEFLIYFQGTGAADDSGLPNDRFFAVRPEGSVSTLKIQRTERGDSAVYLCASSPVAGASNEQFFGPGTRLTVL.

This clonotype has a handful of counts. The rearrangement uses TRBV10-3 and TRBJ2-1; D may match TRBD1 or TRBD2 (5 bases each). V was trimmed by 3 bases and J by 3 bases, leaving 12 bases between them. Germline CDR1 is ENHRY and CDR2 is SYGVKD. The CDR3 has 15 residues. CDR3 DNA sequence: TGTGCCATCAGTGAAGGGACCGCCGGCTACAATGAGCAGTTCTTC. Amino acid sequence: CAISEGTAGYNEQFF.

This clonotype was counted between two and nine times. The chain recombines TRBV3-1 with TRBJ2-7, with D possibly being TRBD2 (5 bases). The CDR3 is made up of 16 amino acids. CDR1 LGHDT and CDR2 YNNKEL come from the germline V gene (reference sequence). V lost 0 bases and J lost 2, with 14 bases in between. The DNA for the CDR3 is TGTGCCAGCAGCCAAGAAAGTGCTAGCCAGGCCTACGAGCAGTACTTC. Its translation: CASSQESASQAYEQYF.